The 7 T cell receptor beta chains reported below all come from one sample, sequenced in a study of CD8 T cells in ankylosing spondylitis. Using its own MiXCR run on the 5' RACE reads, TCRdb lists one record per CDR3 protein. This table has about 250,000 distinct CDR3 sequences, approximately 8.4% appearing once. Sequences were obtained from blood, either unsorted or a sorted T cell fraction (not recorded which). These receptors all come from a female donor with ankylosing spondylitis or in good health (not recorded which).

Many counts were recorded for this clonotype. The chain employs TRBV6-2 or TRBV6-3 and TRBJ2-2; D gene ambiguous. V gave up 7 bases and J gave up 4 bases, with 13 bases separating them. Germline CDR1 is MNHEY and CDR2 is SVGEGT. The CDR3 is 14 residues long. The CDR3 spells CASNIFSSTGELFF. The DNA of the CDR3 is TGTGCCAGCAATATCTTCTCGAGCACCGGGGAGCTGTTTTTT.

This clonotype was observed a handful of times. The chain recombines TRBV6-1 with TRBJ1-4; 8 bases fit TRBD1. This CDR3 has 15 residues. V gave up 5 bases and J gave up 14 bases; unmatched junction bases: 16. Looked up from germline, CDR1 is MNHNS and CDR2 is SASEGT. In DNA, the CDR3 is TGTGCCAGCAGTCGCGCCTGGACAGGGTGGGGTATGCTGTTTTTT. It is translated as CASSRAWTGWGMLFF.

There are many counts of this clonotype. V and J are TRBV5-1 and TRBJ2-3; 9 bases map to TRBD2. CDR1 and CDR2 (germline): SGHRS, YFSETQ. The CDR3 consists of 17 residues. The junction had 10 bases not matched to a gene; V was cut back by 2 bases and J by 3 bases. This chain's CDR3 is CASSFRLAEKITDTQYF. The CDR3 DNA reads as TGCGCCAGCAGCTTCAGACTAGCGGAGAAAATAACAGATACGCAGTATTTT.

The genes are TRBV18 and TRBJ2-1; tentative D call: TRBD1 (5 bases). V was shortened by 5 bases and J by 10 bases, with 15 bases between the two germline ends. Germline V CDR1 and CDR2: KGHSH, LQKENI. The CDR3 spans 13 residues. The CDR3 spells CASSGAQGGEQFF. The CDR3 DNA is TGTGCCAGCTCAGGGGCTCAGGGCGGCGAGCAGTTCTTC. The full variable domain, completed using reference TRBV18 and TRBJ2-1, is NAGVMQNPRHLVRRRGQEARLRCSPMKGHSHVYWYRQLPEEGLKFMVYLQKENIIDESGMPKERFSAEFPKEGPSILRIQQVVRGDSAAYFCASSGAQGGEQFFGPGTRLTVL.

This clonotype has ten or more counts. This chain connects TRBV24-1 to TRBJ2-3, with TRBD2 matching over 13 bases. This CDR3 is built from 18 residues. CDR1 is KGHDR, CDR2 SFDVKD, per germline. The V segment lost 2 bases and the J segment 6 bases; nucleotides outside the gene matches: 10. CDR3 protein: CATSDYPPGLAGKDTQYF. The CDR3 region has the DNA TGTGCCACCAGTGATTACCCACCGGGACTAGCGGGAAAGGATACGCAGTATTTT.

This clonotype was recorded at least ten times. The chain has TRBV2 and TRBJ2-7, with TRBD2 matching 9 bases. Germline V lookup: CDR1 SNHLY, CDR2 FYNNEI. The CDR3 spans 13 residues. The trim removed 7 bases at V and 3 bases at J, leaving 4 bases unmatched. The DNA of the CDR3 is TGTGCCAGCAACCCTAGCGGGGTCTACGAGCAGTACTTC. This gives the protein CASNPSGVYEQYF.

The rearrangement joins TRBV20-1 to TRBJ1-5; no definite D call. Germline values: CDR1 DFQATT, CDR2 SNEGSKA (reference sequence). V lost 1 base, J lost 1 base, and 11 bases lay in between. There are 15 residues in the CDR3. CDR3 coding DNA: TGCAGTGCTAGAGCAGGAATGAACAGCAATCAGCCCCAGCATTTT. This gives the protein CSARAGMNSNQPQHF.